The 3 T cell receptor beta chains reported below all come from one sample, sequenced in a study of T cell changes during pregnancy in multiple sclerosis. Data came from immunoSEQ multiplex PCR; TCRdb stores just in-frame clones and leaves some out. The sample records around 50,000 clones, approximately 87% being singletons. Sequenced: peripheral blood from another person, used as feeder cells. The source is a human donor whose cells served as feeder cells for cultures in a pregnancy study.

This chain links TRBV18 with TRBJ1-1, with D uncertain. CDR3 length equals 13 residues. Per germline, CDR1 KGHSH and CDR2 LQKENI. Trimming cost V 1 base and J 10 bases, with 13 bases left between them. The DNA for the CDR3 is TGTGCCAGCTCACCACGGAGGGAACCCGGAGCTTTCTTT. It encodes CASSPRREPGAFF.

This clone came up a few times. The V call is TRBV7-6, the J call TRBJ2-7; D might be TRBD2 (7 bases). Germline assignment: CDR1 SGHVS and CDR2 FNYEAQ. CDR3 length equals 15 residues. With 5 bases removed from V and 5 bases from J, the gap between germline ends came to 19 bases. CDR3 sequence: CASSAEGGLVDEQYF. The CDR3 DNA follows: TGTGCCAGCAGCGCGGAGGGGGGGTTGGTAGACGAGCAGTACTTC.

The gene calls are TRBV5-1 and TRBJ2-5, with D possibly matching TRBD2 (6 bases). The CDR3 sequence is 14 residues long. Germline-derived CDR1 and CDR2 are SGHRS and YFSETQ. Trimming removed 4 bases from V and 2 bases from J, with 12 bases in between. The CDR3 DNA reads as TGCGCCAGCAGCCTGGAGGGGTTTCAAGAGACCCAGTACTTC. Translated: CASSLEGFQETQYF.